These 2 T cell receptor beta chains were sequenced from one sample in a study of blood T cell repertoires in COVID-19. Clones were read by immunoSEQ multiplex PCR, and TCRdb kept only the in-frame ones, dropping some. The table has some 200,000 clones, roughly four fifths seen once. Sequencing was done on a sample of PBMCs or T cells enriched from blood (not recorded which). The receptors were gathered from a man aged 35-49 years who had recovered from COVID-19.

V and J are TRBV7-2 and TRBJ2-1, with 10 bases lining up with TRBD2. CDR3 length equals 17 residues. The V gene's germline CDR1 is SGHTA and CDR2 FQGNSA. V lost 5 bases, J lost 4 bases, and 11 bases stayed unmatched. The CDR3 reads CASSASGRASRYNEQFF. CDR3 coding DNA: TGTGCCAGCAGCGCCAGCGGGAGGGCCAGTCGGTACAATGAGCAGTTCTTC. Full variable domain (remainder filled in from reference TRBV7-2 and TRBJ2-1): GAGVSQSPSNKVTEKGKDVELRCDPISGHTALYWYRQSLGQGLEFLIYFQGNSAPDKSGLPSDRFSAERTGGSVSTLTIQRTQQEDSAVYLCASSASGRASRYNEQFFGPGTRLTVL.

This chain connects TRBV5-1 to TRBJ2-2, with 12 nucleotides matching TRBD2. J lost 9 bases, V lost 3 bases, and 3 bases had no gene match. This CDR3 is 14 amino acids long. Germline loops: CDR1 SGHRS, CDR2 YFSETQ. The CDR3 coding sequence is TGCGCCAGCAGCTCTAGCGGGAGGGCCTGGGAGCTGTTTTTT. Protein: CASSSSGRAWELFF.